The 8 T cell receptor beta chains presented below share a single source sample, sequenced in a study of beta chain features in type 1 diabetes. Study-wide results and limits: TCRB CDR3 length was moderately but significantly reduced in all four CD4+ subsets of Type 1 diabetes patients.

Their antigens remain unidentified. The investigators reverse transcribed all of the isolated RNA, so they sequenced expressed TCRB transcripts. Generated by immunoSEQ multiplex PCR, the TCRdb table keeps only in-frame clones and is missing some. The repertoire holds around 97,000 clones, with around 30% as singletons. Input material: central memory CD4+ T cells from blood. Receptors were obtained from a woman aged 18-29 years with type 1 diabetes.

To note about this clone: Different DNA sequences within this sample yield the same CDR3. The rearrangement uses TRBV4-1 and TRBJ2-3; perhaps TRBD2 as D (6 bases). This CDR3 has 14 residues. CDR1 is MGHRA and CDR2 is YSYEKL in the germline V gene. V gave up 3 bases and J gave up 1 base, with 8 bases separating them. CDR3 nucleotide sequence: TGCGCCAGCAGCCACCCGGGGGGCACAGATACGCAGTATTTT. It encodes CASSHPGGTDTQYF.

DNA for the CDR3: TGTGCCAGCAGTACTCTAGCGGGGGGTTCGGAGACCCAGTACTTC. This encodes CASSTLAGGSETQYF. The V call is TRBV28, the J call TRBJ2-5; 11 nucleotides match TRBD2. CDR1 is MDHEN, CDR2 SYDVKM, per germline. The CDR3 has 15 amino acids. The V and J ends lost 5 bases and 5 bases, in that order; junction bases with no gene match: 7.

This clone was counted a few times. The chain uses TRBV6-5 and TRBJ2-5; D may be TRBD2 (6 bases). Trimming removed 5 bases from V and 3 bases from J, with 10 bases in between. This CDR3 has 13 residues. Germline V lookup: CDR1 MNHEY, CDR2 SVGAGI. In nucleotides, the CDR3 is TGTGCCAGCAGTCTCGGGACTGAAGAGACCCAGTACTTC. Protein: CASSLGTEETQYF.

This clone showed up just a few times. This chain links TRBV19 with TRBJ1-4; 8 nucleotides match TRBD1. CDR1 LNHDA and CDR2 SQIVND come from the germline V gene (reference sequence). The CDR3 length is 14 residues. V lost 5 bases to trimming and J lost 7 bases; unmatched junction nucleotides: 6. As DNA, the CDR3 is TGTGCCAGTAGTGCGGGACAGGCGGGTGAAAAACTGTTTTTT. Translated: CASSAGQAGEKLFF.

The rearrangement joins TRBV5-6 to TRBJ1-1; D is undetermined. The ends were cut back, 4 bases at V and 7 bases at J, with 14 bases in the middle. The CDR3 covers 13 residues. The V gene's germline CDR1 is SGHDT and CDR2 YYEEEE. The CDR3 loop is CASSAKRGFEAFF. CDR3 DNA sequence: TGTGCCAGCAGCGCTAAACGGGGATTTGAAGCTTTCTTT.

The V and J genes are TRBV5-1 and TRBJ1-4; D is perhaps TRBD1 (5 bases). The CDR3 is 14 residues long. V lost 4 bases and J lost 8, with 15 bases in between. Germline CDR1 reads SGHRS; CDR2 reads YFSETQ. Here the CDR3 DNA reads TGCGCCAGCAGCCCAGGGTTTGGCGAAGAAAAACTGTTTTTT. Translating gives CASSPGFGEEKLFF.

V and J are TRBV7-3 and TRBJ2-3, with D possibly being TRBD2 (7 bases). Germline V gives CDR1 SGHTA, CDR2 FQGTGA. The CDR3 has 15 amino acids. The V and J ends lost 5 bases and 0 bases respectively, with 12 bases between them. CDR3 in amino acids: CASSPGGRSTDTQYF. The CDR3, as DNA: TGTGCCAGCAGCCCGGGGGGCCGTAGCACAGATACGCAGTATTTT.

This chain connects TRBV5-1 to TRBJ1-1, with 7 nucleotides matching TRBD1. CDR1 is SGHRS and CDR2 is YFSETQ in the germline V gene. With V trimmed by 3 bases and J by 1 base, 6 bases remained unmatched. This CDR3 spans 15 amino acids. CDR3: CASSSGQLTNTEAFF. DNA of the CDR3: TGCGCCAGCAGCTCGGGACAGTTGACGAACACTGAAGCTTTCTTT.